The 20 T cell receptor beta chains listed next were all sequenced from one sample in a study of neoadjuvant nivolumab and ipilimumab in lung cancer (dated by TCRdb to about 2020). Read against the paper, the sample's time point label means: at surgical resection after neoadjuvant nivolumab +/- ipilimumab. Library creation used the immunoSEQ multiplex PCR assay. This is the immuneACCESS table as TCRdb keeps it, with only in-frame sequences that have V and J called. A part of the clones is gone; compared with another copy, unresolved V genes explain less than half, and the rest is unexplained. For this sample the table gives some 28,000 clones, of which about 83% were detected only once. The ten largest clones represent 5.1% of the sample. The sample in question was tumor tissue, obtained after neoadjuvant nivolumab, alone or with ipilimumab, at or shortly before surgery. All receptors come from an adult with non-small cell lung cancer.

The chain carries TRBV9 and TRBJ2-7; no reliable D call. Germline CDR1 is SGDLS and CDR2 is YYNGEE. The CDR3 consists of 14 residues. V was cut by 2 bases and J by 2 bases, with 11 bases left in between. The DNA of the CDR3 is TGTGCCAGCAGCGTTACAGACGGTACCTACGAGCAGTACTTC. This gives the protein CASSVTDGTYEQYF.

The genes are TRBV7-2 and TRBJ1-5; D not certain. There are 13 residues in the CDR3. Trimming took off 4 bases at V and 3 bases at J, with 7 bases between the two ends. Per the germline V gene, CDR1 is SGHTA and CDR2 is FQGNSA. CDR3 loop: CASSWNYNQPQHF. The CDR3 DNA is TGTGCCAGCAGCTGGAACTACAATCAGCCCCAGCATTTT. Based on the CDR3 plus reference TRBV7-2 and TRBJ1-5, the full variable domain is GAGVSQSPSNKVTEKGKDVELRCDPISGHTALYWYRQSLGQGLEFLIYFQGNSAPDKSGLPSDRFSAERTGGSVSTLTIQRTQQEDSAVYLCASSWNYNQPQHFGDGTRLSIL.

The chain carries TRBV5-1 and TRBJ2-5; D gene ambiguous. The CDR3 has 13 residues. With 0 bases removed from V and 0 bases from J, the gap between germline ends came to 3 bases. The germline V gene has CDR1 SGHRS and CDR2 YFSETQ. This chain's CDR3 is CASSLDDQETQYF. The DNA for the CDR3 is TGCGCCAGCAGCTTGGACGACCAAGAGACCCAGTACTTC.

The J gene is TRBJ1-1, the V gene TRBV14; D gene unclear. This CDR3 contains 13 residues. Germline lookup yields CDR1 SGHDN and CDR2 FVKESK. The V end lost 4 bases, the J end lost 3 bases, and 9 bases lay between the germline ends. This CDR3 is CASSPPPDTEAFF. The CDR3 coding sequence is TGTGCCAGCAGCCCCCCCCCGGACACTGAAGCTTTCTTT.

The chain employs TRBV6-1 and TRBJ2-3; D call uncertain. Germline V gene data show CDR1 as MNHNS and CDR2 as SASEGT. The CDR3 has 16 residues. The germline V and J ends were trimmed by 1 base and 2 bases, with 13 bases remaining between them. The CDR3 spells CASSEEVVGPTDTQYF. The CDR3 nucleotides read TGTGCCAGCAGTGAAGAGGTAGTAGGGCCCACAGATACGCAGTATTTT.

CDR3 bases: TGTGCCAGCAGCTATCCTCTAGAGACCCAGTACTTC. It codes for CASSYPLETQYF. The rearrangement joins TRBV5-8 to TRBJ2-5; the D is unclear. Germline lookup yields CDR1 SGHTS and CDR2 YDEGEE. The CDR3 totals 12 residues. V lost 3 bases and J 4 bases, leaving 7 bases between the germline ends.

The chain has TRBV18 and TRBJ2-1; the match to TRBD1 covers 8 bases. The J segment lost 7 bases and the V segment lost 4 bases, leaving 12 bases of the junction unmatched. This CDR3 comprises 16 residues. CDR1 and CDR2 from the germline V gene are KGHSH and LQKENI. Written as DNA, the CDR3 is TGTGCCAGCTCACAAACGGACAGGGATGGTTATAATGAGCAGTTCTTC. Translation gives CASSQTDRDGYNEQFF. The full variable domain, its missing parts supplied by reference TRBV18 and TRBJ2-1, is NAGVMQNPRHLVRRRGQEARLRCSPMKGHSHVYWYRQLPEEGLKFMVYLQKENIIDESGMPKERFSAEFPKEGPSILRIQQVVRGDSAAYFCASSQTDRDGYNEQFFGPGTRLTVL.

The rearrangement joins TRBV5-4 to TRBJ2-2, with D possibly being TRBD2 (6 bases). The CDR3 consists of 14 residues. CDR1 and CDR2 (germline): SGHNT, YYREEE (reference sequence). With 2 bases removed from V and 6 bases from J, the gap between germline ends came to 11 bases. In nucleotides, the CDR3 is TGTGCCAGCAGCTTTAGACTAGATGCCGGGGAGCTGTTTTTT. It is translated as CASSFRLDAGELFF.

The sample holds one count of this clone. The chain combines TRBV5-6 with TRBJ1-6, with D uncertain. The germline V gene has CDR1 SGHDT and CDR2 YYEEEE. The V end lost 4 bases, the J end lost 4 bases, and 6 bases lay between the germline ends. This CDR3 has 13 residues. The CDR3 reads CASSPGYNSPLHF. The DNA for the CDR3 is TGTGCCAGCAGCCCCGGGTATAATTCACCCCTCCACTTT. The full variable domain, in which reference TRBV5-6 and TRBJ1-6 provide the parts outside the CDR3, is DAGVTQSPTHLIKTRGQQVTLRCSPKSGHDTVSWYQQALGQGPQFIFQYYEEEERQRGNFPDRFSGHQFPNYSSELNVNALLLGDSALYLCASSPGYNSPLHFGNGTRLTVT.

The rearrangement uses TRBV6-6 and TRBJ1-5; no reliable D call. The CDR3 covers 14 residues. Trimming pared 7 bases from V and 2 bases from J, leaving 12 bases between. Per the germline V gene, CDR1 is MNHNY and CDR2 is SVGAGI (reference sequence). CDR3 DNA: TGTGCCAGCACCCTAAGAGAAGGCAATCAGCCCCAGCATTTT. It specifies CASTLREGNQPQHF.

CDR3 sequence reads: CASRDRGDETQYF. The DNA for the CDR3 is TGCGCCAGCAGGGACAGGGGAGACGAGACCCAGTACTTC. The chain has TRBV5-1 and TRBJ2-5, with 9 positions matching TRBD1. V was pared by 5 bases and J by 5 bases, with 4 bases of the junction left unmatched. The CDR3 is 13 amino acids. The V gene's germline CDR1 is SGHRS and CDR2 YFSETQ.

This clone was seen more than once but under ten times. V gene TRBV6-5 combines with J gene TRBJ2-7, with D possibly TRBD2 on 5 matching bases. Germline V gene lookup returns CDR1 MNHEY and CDR2 SVGAGI. The ends were cut back, 2 bases at V and 0 bases at J, with 11 bases in the middle. The CDR3 runs 15 residues. CDR3 region: CASSYLVGSSYEQYF. The CDR3 DNA follows: TGTGCCAGCAGTTACCTAGTGGGGAGCTCCTACGAGCAGTACTTC.

The V gene is TRBV5-6, the J gene TRBJ2-5; D is possibly TRBD2 (6 bases). Between the trimmed V and J ends, which lost 7 bases and 2 bases, there was a span of 12 bases. Germline V gives CDR1 SGHDT, CDR2 YYEEEE. The length of the CDR3 is 13 residues. The CDR3 is CASRGTLQETQYF. Here the CDR3 DNA reads TGTGCCAGCCGCGGGACGTTACAAGAGACCCAGTACTTC.

Points on this clone: One junction end does not reproduce the germline sequence, and a read error may be involved. The chain uses TRBV7-8 and TRBJ2-7, with 10 bases aligning to TRBD2. Germline V gene data show CDR1 as SGHVS and CDR2 as FQNEAQ. The CDR3 sequence is 14 residues long. The CDR3 nucleotides are TGTGCCAGCAGCCTAGCGGGGGTCTCCTACGAGCAGTACTTC. This translates into CASSLAGVSYEQYF.

The CDR3 DNA follows: TGTGCCAGCAGTCTCCTAGCGGGCTACGAGCAGTACTTC. Translating gives CASSLLAGYEQYF. This rearrangement joins TRBV6-5 to TRBJ2-7, with 8 positions matching TRBD2. The CDR3 totals 13 residues. Trimming at V came to 5 bases and at J to 3 bases, leaving 3 bases not matched to a gene. Germline values: CDR1 MNHEY, CDR2 SVGAGI.

The chain is built from TRBV7-9 and TRBJ2-7; D remains ambiguous. The CDR3 runs to 11 residues. Per germline, CDR1 SEHNR and CDR2 FQNEAQ (reference sequence). Deletions cut 5 bases from V and 4 bases from J, with 6 bases between. The CDR3 coding sequence is TGTGCCAGCAGCCACGGGTACGAGCAGTACTTC. Translation gives CASSHGYEQYF. Filled out from reference TRBV7-9 and TRBJ2-7, the complete variable domain reads DTGVSQNPRHKITKRGQNVTFRCDPISEHNRLYWYRQTLGQGPEFLTYFQNEAQLEKSRLLSDRFSAERPKGSFSTLEIQRTEQGDSAMYLCASSHGYEQYFGPGTRLTVT.

A few counts support this clone. The J gene is TRBJ1-1, the V gene TRBV4-1; weak D call: TRBD1 (6 bases). The V and J ends lost 2 bases and 4 bases respectively, with 14 bases between them. The germline CDR1 and CDR2 sequences are MGHRA and YSYEKL. This CDR3 is 15 amino acids long. CDR3 loop: CASSQWDMTSTEAFF. CDR3 sequence (DNA): TGCGCCAGCAGCCAATGGGACATGACAAGCACTGAAGCTTTCTTT.

This chain uses TRBV6-1 with TRBJ2-7; 11 bases map to TRBD1. The junction had 12 bases not matched to a gene; V was cut back by 2 bases and J by 3 bases. Germline V gene sequence: CDR1 MNHNS, CDR2 SASEGT. The CDR3 loop spans 18 amino acids. The chain's CDR3 is CASSELSGVGTGGYEQYF. CDR3 sequence (DNA): TGTGCCAGCAGTGAATTGTCGGGTGTAGGGACAGGGGGCTACGAGCAGTACTTC.

By sample fraction, this clone is large. V and J are TRBV5-6 and TRBJ2-7; tentative D call: TRBD2 (6 bases). CDR1 is SGHDT and CDR2 is YYEEEE in the germline V gene. CDR3 size: 14 residues. V lost 4 bases, J lost 3 bases, and 14 bases lay in between. CDR3 sequence reads: CASSPRDGLYEQYF. The CDR3 DNA sequence: TGTGCCAGCAGCCCGCGGGACGGTCTCTACGAGCAGTACTTC.

The chain joins TRBV2 to TRBJ2-7; D gene uncertain. The CDR3 spans 14 residues. Trimming took 4 bases from V and 0 from J, leaving 10 bases between them. Germline loops: CDR1 SNHLY, CDR2 FYNNEI. CDR3 coding DNA: TGTGCCAGCAGTGGAACTCACAGCTCCTACGAGCAGTACTTC. It is translated as CASSGTHSSYEQYF.